This T cell receptor (beta chain) is drawn from a study of T cell responses to AZD1222 COVID-19 vaccine. Study-wide points: Spike-specific TCR breadth and depth rose after two AZD1222 doses. Dominant at 160-218 and 743-854, vaccine-associated CD4 TCRs also spanned spike. Repertoire samples came only from after the peak T cell response.

The assay was immunoSEQ multiplex PCR, and TCRdb's table has in-frame clones only and misses some. The sample shows roughly 120,000 clones, more than 85% of them seen only once. Regarding this clone: As yet, its antigen is unknown.

CDR3 length: 15 residues. Trimming left V 2 bases short and J 4 bases short, with 14 bases between. Per germline, CDR1 MDHEN and CDR2 SYDVKM. V gene TRBV28 combines with J gene TRBJ2-5, with D tentatively TRBD1 or TRBD2 (6 bases each). The source was peripheral blood, collected on day 0 of AZD1222 vaccination. The origin of this receptor is an adult in good health. CDR3 DNA sequence: TGTGCCAGCAGTTTACGAGGGGGGCCCGTAGAGACCCAGTACTTC. Translated, it gives CASSLRGGPVETQYF.